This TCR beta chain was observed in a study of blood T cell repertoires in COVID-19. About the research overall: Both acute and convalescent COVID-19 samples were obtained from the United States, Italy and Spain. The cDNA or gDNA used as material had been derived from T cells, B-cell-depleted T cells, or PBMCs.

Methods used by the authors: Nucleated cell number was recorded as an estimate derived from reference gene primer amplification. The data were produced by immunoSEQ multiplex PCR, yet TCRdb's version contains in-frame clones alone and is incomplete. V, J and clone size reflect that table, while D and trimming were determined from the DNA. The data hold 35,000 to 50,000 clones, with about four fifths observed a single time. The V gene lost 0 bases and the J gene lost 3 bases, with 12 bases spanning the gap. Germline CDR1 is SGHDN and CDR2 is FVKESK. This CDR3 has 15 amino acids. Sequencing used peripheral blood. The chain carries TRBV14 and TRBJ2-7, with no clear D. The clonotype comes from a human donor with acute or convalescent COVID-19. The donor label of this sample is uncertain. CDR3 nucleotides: TGTGCCAGCAGCCAAGAATCGCATCCGGGCTACGAGCAGTACTTC. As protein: CASSQESHPGYEQYF. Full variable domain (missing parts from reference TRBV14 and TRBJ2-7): EAGVTQFPSHSVIEKGQTVTLRCDPISGHDNLYWYRRVMGKEIKFLLHFVKESKQDESGMPNNRFLAERTGGTYSTLKVQPAELEDSGVYFCASSQESHPGYEQYFGPGTRLTVT.